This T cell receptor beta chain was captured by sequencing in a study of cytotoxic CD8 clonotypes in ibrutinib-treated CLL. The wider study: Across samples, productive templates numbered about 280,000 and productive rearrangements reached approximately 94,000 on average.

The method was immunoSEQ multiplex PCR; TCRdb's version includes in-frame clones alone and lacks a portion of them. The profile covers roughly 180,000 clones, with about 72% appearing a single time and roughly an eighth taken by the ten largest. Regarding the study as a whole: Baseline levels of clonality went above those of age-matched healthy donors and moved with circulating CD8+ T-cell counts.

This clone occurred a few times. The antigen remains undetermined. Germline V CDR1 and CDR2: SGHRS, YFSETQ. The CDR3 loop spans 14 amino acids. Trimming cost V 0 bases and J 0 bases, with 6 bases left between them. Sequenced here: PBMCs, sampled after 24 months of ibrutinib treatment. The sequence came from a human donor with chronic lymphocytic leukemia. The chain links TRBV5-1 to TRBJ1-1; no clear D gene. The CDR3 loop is CASSLGAVNTEAFF. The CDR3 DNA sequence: TGCGCCAGCAGCTTGGGAGCGGTGAACACTGAAGCTTTCTTT.